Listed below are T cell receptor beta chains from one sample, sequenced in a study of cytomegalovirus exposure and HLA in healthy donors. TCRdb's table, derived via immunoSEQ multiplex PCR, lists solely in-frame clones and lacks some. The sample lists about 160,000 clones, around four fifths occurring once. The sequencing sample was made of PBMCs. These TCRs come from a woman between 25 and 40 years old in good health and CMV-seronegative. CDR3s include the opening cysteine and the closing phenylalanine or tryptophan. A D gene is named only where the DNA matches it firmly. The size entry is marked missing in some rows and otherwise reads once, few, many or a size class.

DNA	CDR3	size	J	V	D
TGTGCCTGGAGGAGCTCGGGGACAGGGGGCTATGGCTACACCTTC	CAWRSSGTGGYGYTF	-	TRBJ1-2	TRBV30	TRBD1
TGTGCCTGGAGTGTACCCGGGAGGGATCAGCCCCAGCATTTT	CAWSVPGRDQPQHF	few	TRBJ1-5	TRBV30	-
TGTGCCAGCAGCTGGGCCGGAGGGACCGGGGAGCTGTTTTTT	CASSWAGGTGELFF	-	TRBJ2-2	TRBV11-3	-
TGTGCCAGTAGTGCGGGAGGAGCAACTAATGAAAAACTGTTTTTT	CASSAGGATNEKLFF	-	TRBJ1-4	TRBV19	-
TGCGCCAGCAGTACATCGGGGGGATACAATGAGCAGTTCTTC	CASSTSGGYNEQFF	-	TRBJ2-1	TRBV10-2	TRBD2
TGCGCCAGCAGCTTGAGTAGCGGGGGGGTGGGTGAGCAGTTCTTC	CASSLSSGGVGEQFF	-	TRBJ2-1	TRBV5-1	TRBD2
TGTGCCAGCAGCTATGCGGGAAAAGACACTGAAGCTTTCTTT	CASSYAGKDTEAFF	-	TRBJ1-1	TRBV11-2	-
TGTGCCAGCAGCCTCACTGGGGGGGGTTCCTACGAGCAGTACTTC	CASSLTGGGSYEQYF	few	TRBJ2-7	TRBV7-3	TRBD2
TGTGCCAGCAGCGTAGGTGCTAGCGGTAATGAGCAGTTCTTC	CASSVGASGNEQFF	-	TRBJ2-1	TRBV9	TRBD2
TGTGCCAGCAGCGTATCTCAGGTTTTTGGCTACACCTTC	CASSVSQVFGYTF	-	TRBJ1-2	TRBV9	-
TGTGCCAGCAGTTTATGTGATTGGGGAGGTAACTCCTACGAGCAGTACTTC	CASSLCDWGGNSYEQYF	-	TRBJ2-7	TRBV28	-
TGCGCCAGCAGCCTCCGCGGGGCTTCCACCTACGAGCAGTACTTC	CASSLRGASTYEQYF	-	TRBJ2-7	TRBV4-1	-
TGCGCCAGCAGCGCCGGGACAGGGGATATTCAGCCCCAGCATTTT	CASSAGTGDIQPQHF	-	TRBJ1-5	TRBV4-1	TRBD1
TGCGCCAGCAGCCCCTCCGAGACATTATCGAGACATTCACCCCTCCACTTT	CASSPSETLSRHSPLHF	few	TRBJ1-6	TRBV5-1	-
TGTGCCATCACCGTGGACAGGGTGGATGAGCAGTTCTTC	CAITVDRVDEQFF	once	TRBJ2-1	TRBV10-3	TRBD1
TGCGCCAGCAGCTTGGCCAGGAACACTGAAGCTTTCTTT	CASSLARNTEAFF	few	TRBJ1-1	TRBV5-1	-
TGCGCCAGCAGCCAAGCCCCCTACCCCTCCTACGAGCAGTACTTC	CASSQAPYPSYEQYF	-	TRBJ2-7	TRBV4-1	-
TGTGCCAGCACCTCGCGGCGAGTTGCGGAAACTAATGAAAAACTGTTTTTT	CASTSRRVAETNEKLFF	-	TRBJ1-4	TRBV2	-
TGCGCCAGCAGCTTGGGACAGGGAGCTTTCTTT	CASSLGQGAFF	-	TRBJ1-1	TRBV5-1	TRBD1
TGTGCCAGCAGCCAAGATCGCAGGAACACTGAAGCTTTCTTT	CASSQDRRNTEAFF	-	TRBJ1-1	TRBV4-2	-
TGCAGCGTGGGGGGAGCAGAGACCCAGTACTTC	CSVGGAETQYF	-	TRBJ2-5	TRBV29-1	-
TGTGCCAGCAGTTCAGGGGCGAGCTCCTATAATTCACCCCTCCACTTT	CASSSGASSYNSPLHF	once	TRBJ1-6	TRBV28	-
TGTGCCAGCAGTTACTCGCCTAGCGCCGCCTACGAGCAGTACTTC	CASSYSPSAAYEQYF	-	TRBJ2-7	TRBV6-5	-
TGTGCCAGCAGTTACCTGGCAGGGGGCGGCCTGACTGAAGCTTTCTTT	CASSYLAGGGLTEAFF	few	TRBJ1-1	TRBV6-5	TRBD1
TGCAGCGTTTTTGGGGGACAGGGAGGCTCCTACGAGCAGTACTTC	CSVFGGQGGSYEQYF	-	TRBJ2-7	TRBV29-1	TRBD1
TGCGCCAGCAAGGCCGGGTTGAGGAATGAGCAGTTCTTC	CASKAGLRNEQFF	-	TRBJ2-1	TRBV5-1	-
TGCGCCAGCAGCTCACAGGGGTTGACGAACAGTCAGTACTTC	CASSSQGLTNSQYF	-	TRBJ2-4	TRBV5-1	TRBD1
TGCGCCAGCAGCTTTACAGAGAATCAAGAGACCCAGTACTTC	CASSFTENQETQYF	-	TRBJ2-5	TRBV5-1	-
TGTGCCAGCAGCACGACAGGGTCCGAGCAGTACTTC	CASSTTGSEQYF	-	TRBJ2-7	TRBV6-6	TRBD1
TGTGCCAGCAGCCCAGGGGGGGGACAGGGTAGCTATGGCTACACCTTC	CASSPGGGQGSYGYTF	-	TRBJ1-2	TRBV5-4	TRBD1
TGTGCCAGCAGCTTGACGGGGATAGGCGAAAAACTGTTTTTT	CASSLTGIGEKLFF	-	TRBJ1-4	TRBV5-5	-
TGTGCCAGCAGTTCCCCGACTAGCGGGGGGGAAATCCGCTCCTACGAGCAGTACTTC	CASSSPTSGGEIRSYEQYF	-	TRBJ2-7	TRBV28	TRBD2
TGTGCCAGTACCTGGGAGGCCTCCCGGGATCAGCCCCAGCATTTT	CASTWEASRDQPQHF	-	TRBJ1-5	TRBV19	-
TGTGCCAGCAGCCTAGGGACATCGAACACCGGGGAGCTGTTTTTT	CASSLGTSNTGELFF	-	TRBJ2-2	TRBV5-8	-
TGTGCCAGCAGCCCCGAGGTCGGTCTAGTGATAAGCACAGATACGCAGTATTTT	CASSPEVGLVISTDTQYF	-	TRBJ2-3	TRBV7-6	-
TGTGCCAGCAGCTTTTTCGATTGGAGGGGACTAGCGGGGGGCGGGGAGCTGTTTTTT	CASSFFDWRGLAGGGELFF	-	TRBJ2-2	TRBV7-2	TRBD2
TGTGCTAGCAGCCAGGGCGTGGGACTTAAGCAGTTCTTC	CASSQGVGLKQFF	-	TRBJ2-1	TRBV7-7	-
TGTGCCAGCAGCTTAGGCCAGGGGTTGAACACTGAAGCTTTCTTT	CASSLGQGLNTEAFF	-	TRBJ1-1	TRBV13	-
TGTGCCAGTAGTATATTCCACGCGGGAGAGACCCAGTACTTC	CASSIFHAGETQYF	-	TRBJ2-5	TRBV19	-
TGTGCCAGCAGTATCAAGTTCAGGGCAGTGGGCACCGGGGAGCTGTTTTTT	CASSIKFRAVGTGELFF	-	TRBJ2-2	TRBV27	-
TGTGCCACCCGGACAGGCTTGAACACTGAAGCTTTCTTT	CATRTGLNTEAFF	-	TRBJ1-1	TRBV10-3	TRBD1
TGTGCCTGGAGTTATCAGGGTGAAAAACTGTTTTTT	CAWSYQGEKLFF	-	TRBJ1-4	TRBV30	-
TGTGCCAGCAGTAAACAGGGGAACACCGGGGAGCTGTTTTTT	CASSKQGNTGELFF	-	TRBJ2-2	TRBV25-1	-
TGTGCCAGCAGCTTAGATAGGACAGCTAACACTGAAGCTTTCTTT	CASSLDRTANTEAFF	-	TRBJ1-1	TRBV7-8	-
TGTGCCACCTCGCAGGGGGGTAGAGTTGGCTACACCTTC	CATSQGGRVGYTF	-	TRBJ1-2	TRBV19	TRBD1
TGTGCCAGCAGCTTTGCAGGGAAGCGGGGTCAGCCCCAGCATTTT	CASSFAGKRGQPQHF	-	TRBJ1-5	TRBV13	-
TGTGCCAGCAGCTTGACGGGCGGGAGGAGCAATCAGCCCCAGCATTTT	CASSLTGGRSNQPQHF	-	TRBJ1-5	TRBV7-6	-
TGTGCCAGCAGCGCCTCTCAGGGGGCGAACACTGAAGCTTTCTTT	CASSASQGANTEAFF	-	TRBJ1-1	TRBV9	TRBD1
TGTGCCAGCAGTTACTCGATTAGCGACATCTCCTACGAGCAGTACTTC	CASSYSISDISYEQYF	-	TRBJ2-7	TRBV6-5	-
TGTGCCACCAGCAGGGGGATGGGCAGCGGTGGGGCAGATACGCAGTATTTT	CATSRGMGSGGADTQYF	-	TRBJ2-3	TRBV15	-
TGTGCCAGCAGTTTGGTGAACGGAGGAACTGAAGCTTTCTTT	CASSLVNGGTEAFF	-	TRBJ1-1	TRBV28	-
TGTGCCAGCAGCTCGACACTTAGGTTTGGTGAGCAGTTCTTC	CASSSTLRFGEQFF	-	TRBJ2-1	TRBV5-4	-
TGTGCCAGCAGCTTAGGCCCCCCGGGGGGGATCTACGAGCAGTACTTC	CASSLGPPGGIYEQYF	-	TRBJ2-7	TRBV7-8	TRBD2
TGTGCCAGCTCACCACAGAGTGGGGACAGGGACGAAAAACTGTTTTTT	CASSPQSGDRDEKLFF	-	TRBJ1-4	TRBV18	TRBD1